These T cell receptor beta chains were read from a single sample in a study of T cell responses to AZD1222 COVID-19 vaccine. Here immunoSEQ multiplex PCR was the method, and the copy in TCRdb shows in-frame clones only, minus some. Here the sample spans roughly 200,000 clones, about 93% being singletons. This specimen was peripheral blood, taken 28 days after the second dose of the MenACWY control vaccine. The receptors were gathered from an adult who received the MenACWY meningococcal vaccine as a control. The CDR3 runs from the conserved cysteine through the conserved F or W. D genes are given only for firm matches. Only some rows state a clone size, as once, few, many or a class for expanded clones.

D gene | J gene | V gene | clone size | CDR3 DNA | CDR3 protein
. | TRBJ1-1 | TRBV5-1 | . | TGCGCCAGCAGCTTGGGGGCAGGAGAAGCTTTCTTT | CASSLGAGEAFF
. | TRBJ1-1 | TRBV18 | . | TGTGCCAGCTCACCCCTTGGAGGGGCCGGGAACACTGAAGCTTTCTTT | CASSPLGGAGNTEAFF
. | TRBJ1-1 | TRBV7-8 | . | TGTGCCAGCAGGACGGACGGGGCAAACACTGAAGCTTTCTTT | CASRTDGANTEAFF
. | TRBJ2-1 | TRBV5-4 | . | TGTGCCAGCAGCTTGTGGGGTGGGAATGAGCAGTTCTTC | CASSLWGGNEQFF
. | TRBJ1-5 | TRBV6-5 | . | TGTGCCAGCAGTCCAACCCCCCCCCTCAATCAGCCCCAGCATTTT | CASSPTPPLNQPQHF
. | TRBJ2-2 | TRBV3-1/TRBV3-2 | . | TGTGCCAGCAGCCAAGCCGACAGAGCAAACACCGGGGAGCTGTTTTTT | CASSQADRANTGELFF
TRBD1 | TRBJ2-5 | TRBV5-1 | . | TGCGCCAGCAGCTCAGTCCCGGGACAGGGCACCCAGACCCAGTACTTC | CASSSVPGQGTQTQYF
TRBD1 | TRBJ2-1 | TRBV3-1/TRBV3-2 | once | TGTGCCAGCAGCCAAGATGGCCCCCAGGGGGCTGCCTACAATGAGCAGTTCTTC | CASSQDGPQGAAYNEQFF
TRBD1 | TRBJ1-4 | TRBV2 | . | TGTGCCAGCGGCCTACAGGGGCGAGGGGAAAAACTGTTTTTT | CASGLQGRGEKLFF
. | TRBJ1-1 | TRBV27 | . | TGTGCCAGCAGTTTAACAGGGAGAGAAGCTTTCTTT | CASSLTGREAFF
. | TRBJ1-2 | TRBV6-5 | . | TGTGCCAGCAGTTACGAATGGGCCTCGGGTGGCTACACCTTC | CASSYEWASGGYTF
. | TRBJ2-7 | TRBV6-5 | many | TGTGCCAGCAGGGGGGGCTACGAGCAGTACTTC | CASRGGYEQYF
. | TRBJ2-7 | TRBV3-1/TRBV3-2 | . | TGTGCCAGCAGCCAACCGACGGGGCCCTACGAGCAGTACTTC | CASSQPTGPYEQYF
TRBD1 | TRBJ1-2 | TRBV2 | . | TGTGCCAGCAGACAGGGGTCTGGCTACACCTTC | CASRQGSGYTF
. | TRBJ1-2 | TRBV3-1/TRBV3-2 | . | TGTGCCAGCAGCCAACGGAGTGAACGTGGCTACACCTTC | CASSQRSERGYTF
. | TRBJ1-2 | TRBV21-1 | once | TGTGCCAGCAGCAAGAGGGGTGGTGGTCGGGGGAGGCCCAGAAGCCATGGCTACACCTTC | CASSKRGGGRGRPRSHGYTF
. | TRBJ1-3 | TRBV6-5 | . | TGTGCCAGCAGCTCCACAGGGAAGGGTGGAAACACCATATATTTT | CASSSTGKGGNTIYF
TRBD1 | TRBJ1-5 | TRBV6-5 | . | TGTGCCAGCAGTTACACGCAGGGGGCTCGGCAGCCCCAGCATTTT | CASSYTQGARQPQHF
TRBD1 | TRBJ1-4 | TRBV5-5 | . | TGTGCCAGCAGCGTTAGAATGGGACAGGGGGCTTTAGGAGCTAATGAAAAACTGTTTTTT | CASSVRMGQGALGANEKLFF
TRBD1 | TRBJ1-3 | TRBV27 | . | TGTGCCAGCAGTTCGAGACAGGGTGGGTCAATCGGCTCTGGAAACACCATATATTTT | CASSSRQGGSIGSGNTIYF
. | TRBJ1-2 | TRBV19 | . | TGTGCCAGTAGTCCGGGGGGGCAGGCCTATGGCTACACCTTC | CASSPGGQAYGYTF
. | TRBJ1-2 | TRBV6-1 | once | TGTGCCAGCAGTGAATACGGCAGGGGCGGCTATGGCTACACCTTC | CASSEYGRGGYGYTF
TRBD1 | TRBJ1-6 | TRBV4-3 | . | TGCGCCAGCAGCCAAGAAGTCGAACAGGGGGCACGACCCCTCCACTTT | CASSQEVEQGARPLHF
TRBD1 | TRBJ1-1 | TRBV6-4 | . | TGTGCCAGCAGTAGAGACAGGGAGACTGAAGCTTTCTTT | CASSRDRETEAFF
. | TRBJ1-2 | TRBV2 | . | TGTGCCAGCAGTCCCCAAAGCACTAACTATGGCTACACCTTC | CASSPQSTNYGYTF
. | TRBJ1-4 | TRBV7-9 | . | TGTGCCAGCAGCTCCAGGGGAGTAGGTGAAAAACTGTTTTTT | CASSSRGVGEKLFF
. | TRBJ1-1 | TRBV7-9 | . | TGTGCCAGCAGCTTAGGCGGCAATTCTGAAGCTTTCTTT | CASSLGGNSEAFF